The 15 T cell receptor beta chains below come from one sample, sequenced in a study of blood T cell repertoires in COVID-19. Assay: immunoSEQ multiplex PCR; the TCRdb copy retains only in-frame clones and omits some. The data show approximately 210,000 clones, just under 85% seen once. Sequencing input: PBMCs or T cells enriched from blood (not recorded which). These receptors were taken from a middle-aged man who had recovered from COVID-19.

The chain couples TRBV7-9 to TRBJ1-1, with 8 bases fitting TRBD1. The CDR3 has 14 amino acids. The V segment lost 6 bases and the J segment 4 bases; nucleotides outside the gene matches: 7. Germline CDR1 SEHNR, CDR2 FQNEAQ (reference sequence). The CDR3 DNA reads TGTGCCAGCAGTGTACAGGGGGTAGGCACTGAAGCTTTCTTT. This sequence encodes CASSVQGVGTEAFF. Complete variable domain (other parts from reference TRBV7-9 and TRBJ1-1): DTGVSQNPRHKITKRGQNVTFRCDPISEHNRLYWYRQTLGQGPEFLTYFQNEAQLEKSRLLSDRFSAERPKGSFSTLEIQRTEQGDSAMYLCASSVQGVGTEAFFGQGTRLTVV.

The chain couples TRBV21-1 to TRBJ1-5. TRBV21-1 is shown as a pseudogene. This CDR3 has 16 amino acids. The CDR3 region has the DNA TGTGCCAGCAGCAAGGGGGGTACTGGCGGATGGCAGCCCCAGCATTTT. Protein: CASSKGGTGGWQPQHF.

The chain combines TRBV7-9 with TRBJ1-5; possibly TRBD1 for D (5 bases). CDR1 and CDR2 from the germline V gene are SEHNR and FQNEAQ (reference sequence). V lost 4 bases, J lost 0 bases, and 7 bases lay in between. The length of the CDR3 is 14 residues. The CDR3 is CASSSGYSNQPQHF. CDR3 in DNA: TGTGCCAGCAGCTCAGGGTATAGCAATCAGCCCCAGCATTTT.

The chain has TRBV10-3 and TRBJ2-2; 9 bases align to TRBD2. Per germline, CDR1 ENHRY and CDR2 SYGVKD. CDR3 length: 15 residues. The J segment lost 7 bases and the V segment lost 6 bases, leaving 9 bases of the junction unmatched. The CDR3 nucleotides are TGTGCCATCAGCGCAGCGGGGGGCCGCGGCGGGGAGCTGTTTTTT. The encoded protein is CAISAAGGRGGELFF.

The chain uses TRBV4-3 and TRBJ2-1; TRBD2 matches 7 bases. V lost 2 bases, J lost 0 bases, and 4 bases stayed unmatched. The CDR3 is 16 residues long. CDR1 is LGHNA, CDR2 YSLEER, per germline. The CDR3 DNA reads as TGCGCCAGCAGCCAACTACGGGGGGACTCCTACAATGAGCAGTTCTTC. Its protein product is CASSQLRGDSYNEQFF.

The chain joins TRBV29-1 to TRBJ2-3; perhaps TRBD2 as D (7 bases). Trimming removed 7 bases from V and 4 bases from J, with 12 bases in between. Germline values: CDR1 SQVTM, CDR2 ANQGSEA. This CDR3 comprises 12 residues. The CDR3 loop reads CSGGAGADTQYF. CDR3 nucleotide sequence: TGCAGCGGGGGGGCGGGGGCAGATACGCAGTATTTT.

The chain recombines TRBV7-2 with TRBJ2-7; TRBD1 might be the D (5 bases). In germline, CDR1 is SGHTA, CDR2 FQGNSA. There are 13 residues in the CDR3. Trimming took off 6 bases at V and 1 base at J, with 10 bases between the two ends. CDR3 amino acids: CASRSQGSYEQYF. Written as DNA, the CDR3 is TGTGCCAGCAGATCCCAGGGATCCTACGAGCAGTACTTC. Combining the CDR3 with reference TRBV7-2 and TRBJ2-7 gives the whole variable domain GAGVSQSPSNKVTEKGKDVELRCDPISGHTALYWYRQSLGQGLEFLIYFQGNSAPDKSGLPSDRFSAERTGGSVSTLTIQRTQQEDSAVYLCASRSQGSYEQYFGPGTRLTVT.

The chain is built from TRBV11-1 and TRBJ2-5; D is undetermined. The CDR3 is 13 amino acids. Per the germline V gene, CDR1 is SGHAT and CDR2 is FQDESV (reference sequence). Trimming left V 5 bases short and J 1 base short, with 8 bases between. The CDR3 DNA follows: TGTGCCAGCAGCCAGGCCCTCCAAGAGACCCAGTACTTC. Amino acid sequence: CASSQALQETQYF. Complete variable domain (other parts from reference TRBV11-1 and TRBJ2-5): EAEVAQSPRYKITEKSQAVAFWCDPISGHATLYWYRQILGQGPELLVQFQDESVVDDSQLPKDRFSAERLKGVDSTLKIQPAELGDSAMYLCASSQALQETQYFGPGTRLLVL.

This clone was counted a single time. The CDR3 sequence is CASSKLQGPSGTEAFF. The CDR3 DNA follows: TGTGCCAGCAGTAAACTACAGGGGCCGTCGGGCACTGAAGCTTTCTTT. The rearrangement joins TRBV6-2 or TRBV6-3 to TRBJ1-1, with 7 bases that match TRBD1. Trimming removed 5 bases from V and 4 bases from J; junction bases left unmatched: 13. The CDR3 is 16 amino acids. CDR1 MNHEY and CDR2 SVGEGT come from the germline V gene.

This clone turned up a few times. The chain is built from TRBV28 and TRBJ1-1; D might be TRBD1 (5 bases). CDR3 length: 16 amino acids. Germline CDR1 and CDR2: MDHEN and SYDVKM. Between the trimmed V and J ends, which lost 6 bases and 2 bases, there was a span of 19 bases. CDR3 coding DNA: TGTGCCAGCAGGACCCCCCTTGGACACTCTAACACTGAAGCTTTCTTT. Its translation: CASRTPLGHSNTEAFF.

The CDR3 nucleotides are TGTGCCAGCAGCTTTTCTTCGGGGAATTCACCCCTCCACTTT. It specifies CASSFSSGNSPLHF. The V gene is TRBV7-3, the J gene TRBJ1-6; the D is unclear. V gave up 3 bases and J gave up 7 bases, with 10 bases separating them. The CDR3 runs 14 residues. Per the germline V gene, CDR1 is SGHTA and CDR2 is FQGTGA. Using reference TRBV7-3 and TRBJ1-6 for the parts outside the CDR3, the full variable domain is GAGVSQTPSNKVTEKGKYVELRCDPISGHTALYWYRQSLGQGPEFLIYFQGTGAADDSGLPNDRFFAVRPEGSVSTLKIQRTERGDSAVYLCASSFSSGNSPLHFGNGTRLTVT.

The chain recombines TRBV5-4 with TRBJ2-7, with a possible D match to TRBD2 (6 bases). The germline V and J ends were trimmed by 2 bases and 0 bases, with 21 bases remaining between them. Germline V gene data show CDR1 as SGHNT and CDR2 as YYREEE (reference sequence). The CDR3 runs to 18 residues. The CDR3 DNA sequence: TGTGCCAGCAGCTTCTGGAGGGGTTCTAGCGTGAGCTCCTACGAGCAGTACTTC. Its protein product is CASSFWRGSSVSSYEQYF.

The CDR3 DNA reads TGTGCCAGCAGCCTCCTGCCGCCTAGCGGGGGAGTCACAGATACGCAGTATTTT. Its translation: CASSLLPPSGGVTDTQYF. V and J are TRBV7-3 and TRBJ2-3, with 10 bases matching TRBD2. The CDR3 totals 18 residues. V shed 5 bases and J 2 bases; nucleotides not matched to a gene: 13. Germline V CDR1 and CDR2: SGHTA, FQGTGA.

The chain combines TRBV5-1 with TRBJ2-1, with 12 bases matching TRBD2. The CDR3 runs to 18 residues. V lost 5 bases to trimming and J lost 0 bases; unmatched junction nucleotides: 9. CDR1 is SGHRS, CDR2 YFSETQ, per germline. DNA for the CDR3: TGCGCCAGCAGTCCCGTGACTAGCGGGGGCAGCTCCTACAATGAGCAGTTCTTC. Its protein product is CASSPVTSGGSSYNEQFF.

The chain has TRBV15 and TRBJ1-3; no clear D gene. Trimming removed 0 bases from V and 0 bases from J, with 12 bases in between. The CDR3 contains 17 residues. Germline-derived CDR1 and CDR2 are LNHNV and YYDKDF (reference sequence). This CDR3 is CATSRDSRLLSGNTIYF. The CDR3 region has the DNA TGTGCCACCAGCAGAGATTCTCGACTGCTCTCTGGAAACACCATATATTTT.